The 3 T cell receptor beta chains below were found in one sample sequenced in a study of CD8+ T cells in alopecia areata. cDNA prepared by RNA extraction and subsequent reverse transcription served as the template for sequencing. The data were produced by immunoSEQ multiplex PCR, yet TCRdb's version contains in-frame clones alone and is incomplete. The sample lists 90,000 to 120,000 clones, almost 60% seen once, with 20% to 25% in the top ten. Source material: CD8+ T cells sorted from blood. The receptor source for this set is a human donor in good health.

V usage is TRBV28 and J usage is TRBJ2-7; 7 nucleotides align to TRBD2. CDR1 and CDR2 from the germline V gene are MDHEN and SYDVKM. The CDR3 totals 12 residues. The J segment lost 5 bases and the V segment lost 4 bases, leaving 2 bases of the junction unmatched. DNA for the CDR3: TGTGCCAGCAGTTCGGGAGGCCACGAGCAGTACTTC. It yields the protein CASSSGGHEQYF.

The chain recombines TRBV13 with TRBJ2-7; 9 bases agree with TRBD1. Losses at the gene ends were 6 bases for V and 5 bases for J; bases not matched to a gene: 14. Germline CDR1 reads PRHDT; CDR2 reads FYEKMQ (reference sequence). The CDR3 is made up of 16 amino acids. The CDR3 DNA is TGTGCCAGCAGTTACCAAACCGGGACAGGGTCCCACGAGCAGTACTTC. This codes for CASSYQTGTGSHEQYF. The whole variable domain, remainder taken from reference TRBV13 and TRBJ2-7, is AAGVIQSPRHLIKEKRETATLKCYPIPRHDTVYWYQQGPGQDPQFLISFYEKMQSDKGSIPDRFSAQQFSDYHSELNMSSLELGDSALYFCASSYQTGTGSHEQYFGPGTRLTVT.

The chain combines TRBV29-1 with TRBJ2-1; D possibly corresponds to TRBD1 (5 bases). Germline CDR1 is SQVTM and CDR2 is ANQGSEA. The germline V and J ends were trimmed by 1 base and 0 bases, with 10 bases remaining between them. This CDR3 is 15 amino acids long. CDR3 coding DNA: TGCAGCGTTGAAGCACAGGCTAGCTCCTACAATGAGCAGTTCTTC. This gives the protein CSVEAQASSYNEQFF.